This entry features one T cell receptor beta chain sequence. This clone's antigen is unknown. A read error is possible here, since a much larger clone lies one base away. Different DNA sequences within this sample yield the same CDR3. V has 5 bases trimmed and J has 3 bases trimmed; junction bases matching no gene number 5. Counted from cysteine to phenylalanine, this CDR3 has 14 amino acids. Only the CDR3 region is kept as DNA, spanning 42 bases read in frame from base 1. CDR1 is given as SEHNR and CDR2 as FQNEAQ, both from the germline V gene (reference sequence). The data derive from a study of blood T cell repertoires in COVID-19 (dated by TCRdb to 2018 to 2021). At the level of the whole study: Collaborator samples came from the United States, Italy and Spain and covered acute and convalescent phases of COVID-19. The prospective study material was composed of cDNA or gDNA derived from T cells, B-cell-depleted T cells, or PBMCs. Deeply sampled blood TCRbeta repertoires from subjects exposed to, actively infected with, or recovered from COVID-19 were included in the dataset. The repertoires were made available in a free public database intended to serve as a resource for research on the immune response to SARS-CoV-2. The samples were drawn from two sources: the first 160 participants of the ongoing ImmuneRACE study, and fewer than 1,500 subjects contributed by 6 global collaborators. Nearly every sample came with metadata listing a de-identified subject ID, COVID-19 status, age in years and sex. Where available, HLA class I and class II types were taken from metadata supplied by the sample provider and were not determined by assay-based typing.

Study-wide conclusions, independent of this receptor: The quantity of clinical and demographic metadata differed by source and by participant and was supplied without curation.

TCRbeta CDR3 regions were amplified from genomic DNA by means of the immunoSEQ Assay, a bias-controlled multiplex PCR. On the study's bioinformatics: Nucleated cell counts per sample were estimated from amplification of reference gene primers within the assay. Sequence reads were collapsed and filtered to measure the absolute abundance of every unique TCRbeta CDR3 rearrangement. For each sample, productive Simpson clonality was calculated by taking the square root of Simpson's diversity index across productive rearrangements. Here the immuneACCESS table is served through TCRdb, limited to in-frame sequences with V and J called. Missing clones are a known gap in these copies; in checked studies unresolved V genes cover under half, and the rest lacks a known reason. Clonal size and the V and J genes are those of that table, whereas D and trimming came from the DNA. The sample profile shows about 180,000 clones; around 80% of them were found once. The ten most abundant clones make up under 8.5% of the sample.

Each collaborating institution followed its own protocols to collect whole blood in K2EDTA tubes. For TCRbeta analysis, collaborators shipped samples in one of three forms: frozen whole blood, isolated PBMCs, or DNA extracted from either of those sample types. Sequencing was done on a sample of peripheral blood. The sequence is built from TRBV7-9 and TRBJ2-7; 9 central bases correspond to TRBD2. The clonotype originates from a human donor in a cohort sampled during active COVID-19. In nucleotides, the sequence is TGTGCCAGCAGCCCGGGACTAGCAGGCTACGAGCAGTACTTC. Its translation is CASSPGLAGYEQYF.